The present entry profiles one T cell receptor beta chain with its context. This specimen comes from a study of cytomegalovirus exposure and HLA in healthy donors. The PCR ran on 60 Vbeta and 13 Jbeta primers. Data came from immunoSEQ multiplex PCR; TCRdb stores just in-frame clones and leaves some out. The profile covers 80,000 to 95,000 clones, with 75% to 80% appearing a single time and approximately 5.7% taken by the ten largest. The V end was cut by 6 bases, the J end by 4 bases, with 15 bases between. From germline, CDR1 is MDHEN and CDR2 SYDVKM. The CDR3 runs 14 residues. V and J are TRBV28 and TRBJ1-2, with a possible D match to TRBD1 (6 bases). What was sequenced was PBMCs. The receptor was isolated from a female donor in good health and CMV-seronegative. The CDR3 DNA follows: TGTGCCAGCAGGGATTCAGGGGCCCGCTATGGCTACACCTTC. It yields the protein CASRDSGARYGYTF.